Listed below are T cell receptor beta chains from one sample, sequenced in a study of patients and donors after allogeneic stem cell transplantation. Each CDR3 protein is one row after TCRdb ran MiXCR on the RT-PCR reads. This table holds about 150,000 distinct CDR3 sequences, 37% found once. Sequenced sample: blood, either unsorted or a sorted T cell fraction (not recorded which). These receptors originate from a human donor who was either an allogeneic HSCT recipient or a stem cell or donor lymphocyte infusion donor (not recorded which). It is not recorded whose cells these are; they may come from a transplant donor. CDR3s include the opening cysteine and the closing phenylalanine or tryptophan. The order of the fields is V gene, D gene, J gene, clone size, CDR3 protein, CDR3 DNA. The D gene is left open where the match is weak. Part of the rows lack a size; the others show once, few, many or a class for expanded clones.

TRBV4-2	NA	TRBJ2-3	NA	CASSQSDGGSDTQYF	TGTGCCAGCAGCCAAAGCGACGGCGGGTCAGATACGCAGTATTTT
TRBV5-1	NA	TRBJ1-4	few	CASSTGTVNEKLFF	TGCGCCAGCAGTACCGGGACGGTTAATGAAAAACTGTTTTTT
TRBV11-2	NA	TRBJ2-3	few	CASSFTTDTQYF	TGTGCCAGCAGCTTCACCACAGATACGCAGTATTTT
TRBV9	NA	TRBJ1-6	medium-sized	CASSVRALNSPLHF	TGTGCCAGCAGCGTACGGGCCCTCAATTCACCCCTCCACTTT
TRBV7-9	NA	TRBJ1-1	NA	CASSLAGSGDNTEAFF	TGTGCCAGCAGCTTAGCGGGTTCTGGCGATAACACTGAAGCTTTCTTT
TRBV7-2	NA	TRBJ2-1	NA	CASSLARRGVHEQFF	TGTGCCAGCAGCTTAGCGCGGAGGGGCGTGCATGAGCAGTTCTTC
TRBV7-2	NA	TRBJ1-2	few	CASSLEYPIYGYTF	TGTGCCAGCAGCTTAGAATACCCCATCTATGGCTACACCTTC
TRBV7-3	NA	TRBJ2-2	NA	CASSLKTNTGELFF	TGTGCCAGCAGCTTAAAGACGAACACCGGGGAGCTGTTTTTT
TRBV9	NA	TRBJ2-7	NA	CASNPSGTGNKQYF	TGTGCCAGCAACCCCTCCGGAACAGGGAATAAGCAGTACTTC
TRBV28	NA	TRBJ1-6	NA	CASSLGRGHSPLHF	TGTGCCAGCAGCCTCGGTCGGGGGCACTCACCCCTCCACTTT
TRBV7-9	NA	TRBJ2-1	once	CASSSLGGQGYNEQFF	TGTGCCAGCAGCTCACTGGGGGGCCAAGGGTACAATGAGCAGTTCTTC
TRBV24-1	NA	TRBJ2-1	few	CATSDIPGQRVGGEQFF	TGTGCCACCAGTGATATTCCGGGACAACGGGTCGGCGGGGAGCAGTTCTTC
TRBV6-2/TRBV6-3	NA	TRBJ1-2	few	CASSLEFFGYTF	TGTGCCAGCAGTTTAGAGTTTTTCGGCTACACCTTC
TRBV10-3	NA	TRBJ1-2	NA	CAITSGAPDYGYTF	TGTGCCATCACCTCAGGGGCTCCTGACTATGGCTACACCTTC
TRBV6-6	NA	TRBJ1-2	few	CASNTGKGKSSNYGYTF	TGTGCCAGCAACACCGGAAAGGGGAAGTCATCCAACTATGGCTACACCTTC
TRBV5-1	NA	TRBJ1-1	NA	CASSPFGNTEAFF	TGCGCCAGCAGCCCCTTTGGGAACACTGAAGCTTTCTTT
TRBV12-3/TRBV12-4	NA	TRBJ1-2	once	CASSFSTANYGYTF	TGTGCCAGCAGTTTTTCGACAGCTAACTATGGCTACACCTTC
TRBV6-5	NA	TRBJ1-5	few	CASKSKRFNQPQHF	TGTGCCAGCAAATCCAAGCGATTCAATCAGCCCCAGCATTTT
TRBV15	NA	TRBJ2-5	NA	CATSREGAQETQYF	TGTGCCACCAGCAGAGAGGGGGCCCAAGAGACCCAGTACTTC
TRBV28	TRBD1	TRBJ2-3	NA	CASSRGTGSDTQYF	TGTGCCAGCAGCAGGGGGACAGGGTCAGATACGCAGTATTTT
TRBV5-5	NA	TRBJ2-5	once	CASSWDPALEETQYF	TGTGCCAGCAGCTGGGACCCAGCGTTGGAAGAGACCCAGTACTTC
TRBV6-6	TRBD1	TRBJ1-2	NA	CASSRKDRPLNRYTF	TGTGCCAGCAGCCGAAAGGACAGGCCCCTCAATCGCTACACCTTC
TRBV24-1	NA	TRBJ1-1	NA	CATSDSGAAEAFF	TGTGCCACCAGTGATTCAGGGGCAGCTGAAGCTTTCTTT
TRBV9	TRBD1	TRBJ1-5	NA	CASSRGQGNQPQHF	TGTGCCAGCAGCCGGGGACAGGGGAATCAGCCCCAGCATTTT
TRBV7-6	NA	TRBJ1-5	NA	CASSSGLFSNQPQHF	TGTGCCAGCAGCTCCGGACTATTTAGCAATCAGCCCCAGCATTTT
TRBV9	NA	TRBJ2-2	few	CASSVVGGDKELFF	TGTGCCAGCAGCGTAGTAGGGGGGGATAAAGAGCTGTTTTTT
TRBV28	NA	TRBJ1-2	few	CASSPPDPPGNYGYTF	TGTGCCAGCAGTCCCCCGGACCCTCCGGGGAACTATGGCTACACCTTC
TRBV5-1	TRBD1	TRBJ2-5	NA	CASSPWTGGVETQYF	TGCGCCAGCAGCCCATGGACAGGGGGTGTGGAGACCCAGTACTTC
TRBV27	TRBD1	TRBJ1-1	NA	CASSSLSDRGNTEAFF	TGTGCCAGCAGTTCCCTTTCGGACAGGGGCAACACTGAAGCTTTCTTT
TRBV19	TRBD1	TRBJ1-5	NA	CASSLEGGQPQHF	TGTGCCAGTAGTCTCGAAGGGGGCCAGCCCCAGCATTTT
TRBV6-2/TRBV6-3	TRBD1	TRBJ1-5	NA	CASRPQGGNQPQHF	TGTGCCAGCAGGCCACAGGGGGGCAATCAGCCCCAGCATTTT
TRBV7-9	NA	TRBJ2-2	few	CASSLWTDSGELFF	TGTGCCAGCAGCCTGTGGACAGATTCCGGGGAGCTGTTTTTT
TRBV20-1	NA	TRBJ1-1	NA	CSPAQGEAFF	TGCAGTCCAGCCCAGGGTGAAGCTTTCTTT
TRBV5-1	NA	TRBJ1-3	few	CASSLGQLFSGNTIYF	TGCGCCAGCAGCTTGGGACAGTTATTCTCTGGAAACACCATATATTTT
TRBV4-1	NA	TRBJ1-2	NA	CASSQDGNYGYTF	TGCGCCAGCAGCCAAGATGGGAACTATGGCTACACCTTC
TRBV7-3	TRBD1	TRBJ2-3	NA	CASSTGQTNTDTQYF	TGTGCCAGCAGCACGGGACAGACCAACACAGATACGCAGTATTTT
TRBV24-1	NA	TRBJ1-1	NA	CATSPGPPSGTEAFF	TGTGCCACCAGCCCGGGACCCCCATCGGGGACTGAAGCTTTCTTT
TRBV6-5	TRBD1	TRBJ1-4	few	CASTDRVLEKLFF	TGTGCCAGCACAGACAGGGTCCTTGAAAAACTGTTTTTT
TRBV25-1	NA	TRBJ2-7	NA	CATGLGAYEQYF	TGTGCCACGGGGCTGGGGGCCTACGAGCAGTACTTC
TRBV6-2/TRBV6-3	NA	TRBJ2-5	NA	CASSYARYQETQYF	TGTGCCAGCAGTTACGCCAGATACCAAGAGACCCAGTACTTC
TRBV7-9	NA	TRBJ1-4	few	CASSLTGAANEKLFF	TGTGCCAGCAGCTTAACGGGGGCGGCTAATGAAAAACTGTTTTTT
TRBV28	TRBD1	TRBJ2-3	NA	CASSRGQGTDTQYF	TGTGCCAGCAGTAGGGGGCAGGGCACAGATACGCAGTATTTT
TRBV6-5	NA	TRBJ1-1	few	CASRPGTHVEAFF	TGTGCCAGCAGGCCCGGGACCCACGTAGAAGCTTTCTTT
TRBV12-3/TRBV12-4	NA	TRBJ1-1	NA	CASSFGDGRYTEAFF	TGTGCCAGCAGTTTCGGGGACGGAAGATACACTGAAGCTTTCTTT
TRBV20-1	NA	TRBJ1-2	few	CSANTAGGAYGYTF	TGCAGTGCCAATACAGCCGGGGGGGCCTATGGCTACACCTTC
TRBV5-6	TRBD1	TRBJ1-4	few	CASSLTGQGVEKLFF	TGTGCCAGCAGCTTGACAGGACAGGGGGTTGAAAAACTGTTTTTT
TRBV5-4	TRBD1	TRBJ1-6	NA	CASSSGQSDSPLHF	TGTGCCAGCAGCTCGGGACAGTCAGATTCACCCCTCCACTTT
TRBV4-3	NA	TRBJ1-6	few	CASSQVIGQPNSPLHF	TGCGCCAGCAGCCAAGTAATCGGACAGCCCAATTCACCCCTCCACTTT
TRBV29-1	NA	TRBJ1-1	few	CSAPAPGPEAFF	TGCAGCGCTCCGGCCCCCGGGCCTGAAGCTTTCTTT
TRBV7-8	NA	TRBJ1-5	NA	CASSPHGQPQHF	TGTGCCAGCAGCCCGCATGGTCAGCCCCAGCATTTT
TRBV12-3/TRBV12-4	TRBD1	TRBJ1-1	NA	CASSLRGRETEAFF	TGTGCCAGCAGTTTGAGGGGGCGCGAGACTGAAGCTTTCTTT
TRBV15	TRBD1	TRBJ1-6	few	CATSRDPGQGNSPLHF	TGTGCCACCAGCAGAGATCCCGGACAGGGCAATTCACCCCTCCACTTT
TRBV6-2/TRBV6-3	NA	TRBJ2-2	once	CASSSRTAMNTGELFF	TGTGCCAGCAGCAGTAGGACAGCTATGAACACCGGGGAGCTGTTTTTT
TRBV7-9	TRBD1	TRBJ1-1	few	CASRLGTGFPFSSEAFF	TGTGCCAGCAGACTTGGGACAGGGTTCCCCTTTAGTAGTGAAGCTTTCTTT
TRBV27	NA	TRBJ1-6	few	CASSLFVGGGSPLHF	TGTGCCAGCAGTTTATTCGTCGGGGGCGGTTCACCCCTCCACTTT